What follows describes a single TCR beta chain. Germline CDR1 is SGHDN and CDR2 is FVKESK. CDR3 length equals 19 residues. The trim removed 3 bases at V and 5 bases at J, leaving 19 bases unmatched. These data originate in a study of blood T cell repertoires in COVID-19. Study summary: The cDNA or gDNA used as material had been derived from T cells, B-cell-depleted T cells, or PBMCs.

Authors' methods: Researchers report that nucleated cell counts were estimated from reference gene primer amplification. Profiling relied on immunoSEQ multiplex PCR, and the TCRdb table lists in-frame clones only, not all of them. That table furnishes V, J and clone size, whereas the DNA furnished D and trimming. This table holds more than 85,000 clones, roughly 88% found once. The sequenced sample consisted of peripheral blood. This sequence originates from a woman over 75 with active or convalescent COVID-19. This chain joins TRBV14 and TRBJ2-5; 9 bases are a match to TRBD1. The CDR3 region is CASSQGPPGTGREWETQYF. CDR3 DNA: TGTGCCAGCAGCCAGGGGCCACCCGGGACAGGGCGTGAGTGGGAGACCCAGTACTTC.